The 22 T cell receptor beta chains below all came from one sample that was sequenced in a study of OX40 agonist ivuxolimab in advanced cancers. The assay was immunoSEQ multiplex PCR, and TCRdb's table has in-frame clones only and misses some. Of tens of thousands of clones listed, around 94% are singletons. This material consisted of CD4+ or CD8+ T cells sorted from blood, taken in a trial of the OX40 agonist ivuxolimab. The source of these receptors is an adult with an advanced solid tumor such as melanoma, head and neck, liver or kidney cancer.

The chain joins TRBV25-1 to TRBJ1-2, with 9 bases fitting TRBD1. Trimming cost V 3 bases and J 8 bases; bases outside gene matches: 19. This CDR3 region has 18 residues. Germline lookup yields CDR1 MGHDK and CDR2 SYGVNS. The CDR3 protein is CASSDLNPFETGGQGYTF. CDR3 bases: TGTGCCAGCAGTGACCTTAACCCCTTCGAGACAGGGGGGCAGGGCTACACCTTC.

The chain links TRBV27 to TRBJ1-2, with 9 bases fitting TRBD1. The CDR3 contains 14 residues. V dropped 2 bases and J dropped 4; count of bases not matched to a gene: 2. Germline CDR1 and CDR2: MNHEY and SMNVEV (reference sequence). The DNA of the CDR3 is TGTGCCAGCAGTTTAGGGACAGGGCTCTATGGCTACACCTTC. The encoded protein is CASSLGTGLYGYTF.

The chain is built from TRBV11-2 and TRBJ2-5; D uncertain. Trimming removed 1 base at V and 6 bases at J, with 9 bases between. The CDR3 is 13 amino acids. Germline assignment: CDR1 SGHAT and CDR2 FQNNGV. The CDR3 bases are TGTGCCAGCAGCTTAGGAGCCTCGAAGACCCAGTACTTC. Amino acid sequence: CASSLGASKTQYF.

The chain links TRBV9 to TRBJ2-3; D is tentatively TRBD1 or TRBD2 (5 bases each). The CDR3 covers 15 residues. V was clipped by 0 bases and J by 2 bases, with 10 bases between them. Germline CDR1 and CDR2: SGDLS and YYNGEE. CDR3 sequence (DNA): TGTGCCAGCAGCGTAGATGGGACGTCCACAGATACGCAGTATTTT. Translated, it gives CASSVDGTSTDTQYF.

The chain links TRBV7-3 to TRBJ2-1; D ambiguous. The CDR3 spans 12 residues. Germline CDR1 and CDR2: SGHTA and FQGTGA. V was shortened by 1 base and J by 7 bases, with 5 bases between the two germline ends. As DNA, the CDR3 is TGTGCCAGCAGCTTAAACGCGAATGAGCAGTTCTTC. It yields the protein CASSLNANEQFF.

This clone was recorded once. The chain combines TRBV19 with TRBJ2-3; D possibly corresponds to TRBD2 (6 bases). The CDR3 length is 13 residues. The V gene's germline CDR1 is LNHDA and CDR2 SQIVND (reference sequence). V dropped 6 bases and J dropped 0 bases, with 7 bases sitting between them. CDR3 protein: CASSGTSTDTQYF. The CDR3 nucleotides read TGTGCCAGTAGCGGGACTAGCACAGATACGCAGTATTTT.

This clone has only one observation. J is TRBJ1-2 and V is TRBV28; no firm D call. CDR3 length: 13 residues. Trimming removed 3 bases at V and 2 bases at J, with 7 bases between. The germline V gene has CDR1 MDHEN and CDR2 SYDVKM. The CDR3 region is CASSFITNYGYTF. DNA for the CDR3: TGTGCCAGCAGTTTTATTACAAACTATGGCTACACCTTC.

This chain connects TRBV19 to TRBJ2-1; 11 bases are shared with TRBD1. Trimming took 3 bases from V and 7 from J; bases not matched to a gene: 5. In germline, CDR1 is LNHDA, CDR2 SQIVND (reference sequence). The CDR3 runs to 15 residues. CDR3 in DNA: TGTGCCAGTAGTATGGACAGGGGGCAGGGGAATGAGCAGTTCTTC. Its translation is CASSMDRGQGNEQFF.

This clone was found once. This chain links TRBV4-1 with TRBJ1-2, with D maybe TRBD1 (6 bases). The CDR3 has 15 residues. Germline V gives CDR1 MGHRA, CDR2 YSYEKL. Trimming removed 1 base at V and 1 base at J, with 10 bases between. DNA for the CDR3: TGCGCCAGCAGCCAAGTATCCAGGGGTAACTATGGCTACACCTTC. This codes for CASSQVSRGNYGYTF.

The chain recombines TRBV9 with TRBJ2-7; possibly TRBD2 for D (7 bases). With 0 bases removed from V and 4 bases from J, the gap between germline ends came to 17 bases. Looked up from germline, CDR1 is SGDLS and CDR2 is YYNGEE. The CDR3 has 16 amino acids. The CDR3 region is CASSVDGGGGTYEQYF. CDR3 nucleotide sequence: TGTGCCAGCAGCGTAGATGGCGGGGGCGGAACATACGAGCAGTACTTC.

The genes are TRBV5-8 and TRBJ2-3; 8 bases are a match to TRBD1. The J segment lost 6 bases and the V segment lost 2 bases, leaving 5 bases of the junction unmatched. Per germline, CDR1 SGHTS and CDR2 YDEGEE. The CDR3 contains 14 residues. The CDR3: CASSFRGRVDTQYF. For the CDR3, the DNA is TGTGCCAGCAGCTTCAGGGGGCGCGTGGATACGCAGTATTTT.

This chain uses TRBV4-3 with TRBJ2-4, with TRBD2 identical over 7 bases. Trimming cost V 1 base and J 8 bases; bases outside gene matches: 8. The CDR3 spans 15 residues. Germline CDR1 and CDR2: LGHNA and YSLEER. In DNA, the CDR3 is TGCGCCAGCAGCCAAGTGTCGGGGGGAGGGGACATTCAGTACTTC. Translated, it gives CASSQVSGGGDIQYF.

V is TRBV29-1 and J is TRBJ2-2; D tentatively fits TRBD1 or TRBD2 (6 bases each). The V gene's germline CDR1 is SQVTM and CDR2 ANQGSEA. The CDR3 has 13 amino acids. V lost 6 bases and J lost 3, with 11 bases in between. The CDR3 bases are TGCAGCGTGACAGGAGGGTACACCGGGGAGCTGTTTTTT. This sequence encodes CSVTGGYTGELFF.

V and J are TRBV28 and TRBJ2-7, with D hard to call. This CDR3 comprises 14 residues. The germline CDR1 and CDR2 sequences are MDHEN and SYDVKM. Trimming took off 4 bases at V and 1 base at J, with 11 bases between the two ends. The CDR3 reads CASSSPPTSYEQYF. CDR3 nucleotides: TGTGCCAGCAGTTCCCCCCCCACGTCCTACGAGCAGTACTTC.

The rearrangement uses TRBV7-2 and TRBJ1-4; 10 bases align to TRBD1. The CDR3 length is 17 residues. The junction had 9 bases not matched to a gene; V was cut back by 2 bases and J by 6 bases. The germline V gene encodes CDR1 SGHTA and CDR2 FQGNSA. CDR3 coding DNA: TGTGCCAGCAGCTTATCATACGACAGGGGGCGTTATGAAAAACTGTTTTTT. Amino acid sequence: CASSLSYDRGRYEKLFF. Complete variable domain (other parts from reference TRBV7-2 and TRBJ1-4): GAGVSQSPSNKVTEKGKDVELRCDPISGHTALYWYRQSLGQGLEFLIYFQGNSAPDKSGLPSDRFSAERTGGSVSTLTIQRTQQEDSAVYLCASSLSYDRGRYEKLFFGSGTQLSVL.

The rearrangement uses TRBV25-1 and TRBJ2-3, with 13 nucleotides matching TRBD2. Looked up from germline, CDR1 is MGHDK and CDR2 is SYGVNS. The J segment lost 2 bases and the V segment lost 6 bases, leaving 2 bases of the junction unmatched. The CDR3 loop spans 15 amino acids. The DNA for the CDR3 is TGTGCCAGCAGGGGGACTAGCGGGGCCACAGATACGCAGTATTTT. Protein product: CASRGTSGATDTQYF.

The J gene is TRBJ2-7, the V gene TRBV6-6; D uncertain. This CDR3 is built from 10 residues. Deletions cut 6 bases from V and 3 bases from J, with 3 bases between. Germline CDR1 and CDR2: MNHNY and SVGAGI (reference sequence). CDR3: CASRDYEQYF. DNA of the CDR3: TGTGCCAGCAGAGACTACGAGCAGTACTTC.

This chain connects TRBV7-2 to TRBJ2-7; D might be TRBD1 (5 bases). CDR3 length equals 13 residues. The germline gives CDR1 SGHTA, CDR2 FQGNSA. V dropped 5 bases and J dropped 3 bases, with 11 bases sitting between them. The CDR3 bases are TGTGCCAGCAGCGCAGGACACTTCTACGAGCAGTACTTC. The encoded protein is CASSAGHFYEQYF.

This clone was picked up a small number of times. CDR3 region: CAWSPGEAFF. The CDR3 coding sequence is TGTGCCTGGAGTCCCGGGGAAGCTTTCTTT. The chain combines TRBV30 with TRBJ1-1, with D unresolved. V dropped 2 bases and J dropped 8 bases, with 6 bases sitting between them. Germline V gene data show CDR1 as GTSNPN and CDR2 as SVGIG (reference sequence). This CDR3 contains 10 residues. Full variable domain (outside the CDR3, taken from reference TRBV30 and TRBJ1-1): SQTIHQWPATLVQPVGSPLSLECTVEGTSNPNLYWYRQAAGRGLQLLFYSVGIGQISSEVPQNLSASRPQDRQFILSSKKLLLSDSGFYLCAWSPGEAFFGQGTRLTVV.

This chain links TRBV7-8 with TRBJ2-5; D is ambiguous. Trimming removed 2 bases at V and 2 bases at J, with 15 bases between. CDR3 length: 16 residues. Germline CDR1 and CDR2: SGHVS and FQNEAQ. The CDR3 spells CASSLRVGLLQETQYF. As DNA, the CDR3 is TGTGCCAGCAGCTTACGCGTCGGGCTCCTTCAAGAGACCCAGTACTTC.

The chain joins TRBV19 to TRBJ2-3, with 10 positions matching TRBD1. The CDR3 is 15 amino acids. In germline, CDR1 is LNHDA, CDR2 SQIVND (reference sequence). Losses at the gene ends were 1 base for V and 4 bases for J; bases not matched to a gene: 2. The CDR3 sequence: CASSIAGQGPDTQYF. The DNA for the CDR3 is TGTGCCAGTAGTATAGCGGGACAGGGGCCAGATACGCAGTATTTT.

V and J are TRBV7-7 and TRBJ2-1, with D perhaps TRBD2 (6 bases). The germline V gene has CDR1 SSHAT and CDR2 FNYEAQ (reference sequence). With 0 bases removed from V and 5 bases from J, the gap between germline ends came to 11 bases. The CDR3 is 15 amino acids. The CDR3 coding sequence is TGTGCCAGCAGCTTAGCGCCGACTAGTAACAATGAGCAGTTCTTC. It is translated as CASSLAPTSNNEQFF.